This TCR beta chain was identified during a study of response to subunit inactivated influenza vaccine (dated by TCRdb to 2016 to 2019). About the full investigation: To follow how T cells responded to a trivalent subunit inactivated influenza vaccine, the researchers relied on deep quantitative profiling of the T cell receptor repertoire. What the authors observed across the whole study: The authors suggested that each seasonal influenza vaccination may recruit only a limited number of new T cells.

Libraries came from RT-PCR. TCRdb shows the sequencer as Illumina HiSeq 2500. TCRdb reprocessing: public reads trimmed at Q25 with fastp, clones called with MiXCR, in-frame beta chains kept. Records with the same CDR3 protein are collapsed into one entry carrying the most frequent genes and DNA. The sample contains under 550,000 distinct CDR3 sequences, less than 7.5% of them found a single time. Of the sample, over 10% is held by the ten largest clones. The sample holds many counts of this clonotype. Its recognized antigen is unknown. Within one base of it there is no much larger clone, and no base qualities were kept. V is pruned by 6 bases and J by 0 bases, leaving 9 bases of the junction without a gene match. From the cysteine through the phenylalanine, the CDR3 covers 16 amino acids. CDR3 DNA only is kept here, 48 bases in frame from base 1.

The specimen was PBMCs from blood, collected less than 30 months after vaccination. This receptor was obtained from a man between 50 and 75 years old who received an inactivated influenza vaccine. Donor details come from another sample of the same person, matched by shared clones. The V and J genes are TRBV12-3 or TRBV12-4 and TRBJ2-3; TRBD1 agrees with 7 junctional bases. The CDR3 sequence is CASSESGTVSTDTQYF. The sequenced DNA is TGTGCCAGCAGCGAATCCGGGACAGTAAGCACAGATACGCAGTATTTT.